One T cell receptor (beta chain) is described in this entry. This specimen comes from a study of cytomegalovirus exposure and HLA in healthy donors. At collection, donors were nominally healthy, but unrecorded immune exposures were probable. PCR amplification relied on 60 Vbeta primers (plus 13 Jbeta primers). The protocol was immunoSEQ multiplex PCR, while the TCRdb copy is restricted to in-frame clones and leaves out a portion. The table shows over 150,000 clones, with roughly 88% occurring only once. V dropped 2 bases and J dropped 5; count of bases not matched to a gene: 4. The CDR3 spans 15 residues. Germline values: CDR1 SGHRS, CDR2 YFSETQ.

The source is a girl aged 2 to 9 in good health and CMV-seropositive. V usage is TRBV5-1 and J usage is TRBJ2-2; the match to TRBD1 covers 9 bases. The sample consisted of PBMCs. CDR3 nucleotide sequence: TGCGCCAGCAGCTTCGGGACAGGGCAGACCGGGGAGCTGTTTTTT. Translated, it gives CASSFGTGQTGELFF.